Listed here are 11 T cell receptor beta chains from one sample, sequenced in a study of blood T cell repertoires in COVID-19. Some clones are missing from TCRdb's copy, which holds only in-frame ones; the method was immunoSEQ multiplex PCR. The sample consists of about 95,000 clones, roughly 76% of them appearing once. The sample consisted of peripheral blood. These TCRs come from a man older than 75 with COVID-19, enrolled during active disease.

The chain is built from TRBV9 and TRBJ1-1, with 7 bases fitting TRBD1. V lost 3 bases to trimming and J lost 1 base; unmatched junction nucleotides: 3. CDR1 and CDR2 from the germline V gene are SGDLS and YYNGEE. The CDR3 loop spans 14 amino acids. CDR3 in DNA: TGTGCCAGCAGCGCAAGGGACAGGAACACTGAAGCTTTCTTT. It is translated as CASSARDRNTEAFF.

The chain couples TRBV5-1 to TRBJ1-2, with TRBD1 matching 9 bases. CDR3 size: 15 residues. Germline V gives CDR1 SGHRS, CDR2 YFSETQ. The ends lost 4 bases at V and 5 bases at J; junction bases unmatched: 9. The DNA for the CDR3 is TGCGCCAGCAGCCCCAGGACAGGGGAGACATATGGCTACACCTTC. Protein product: CASSPRTGETYGYTF.

This clone has ten or more counts. The chain couples TRBV10-3 to TRBJ1-2; D is undetermined. In germline, CDR1 is ENHRY, CDR2 SYGVKD. The CDR3 spans 13 residues. V gave up 6 bases and J gave up 4 bases, with 12 bases separating them. Here the CDR3 DNA reads TGTGCCATCAGGGACGGGATTTCCTATGGCTACACCTTC. Translated, it gives CAIRDGISYGYTF.

This clone was seen a few times. This rearrangement joins TRBV24-1 to TRBJ1-5; TRBD1 matches 11 bases. With V trimmed by 4 bases and J by 1 base, 23 bases remained unmatched. This CDR3 spans 23 amino acids. CDR1 KGHDR and CDR2 SFDVKD come from the germline V gene. Here the CDR3 DNA reads TGTGCCACCAGTGACAACCCGGACAGGGGGCCTTACGCCGCTAAGGAAAGCAATCAGCCCCAGCATTTT. Encoded protein: CATSDNPDRGPYAAKESNQPQHF.

This chain uses TRBV28 with TRBJ2-7, with 8 bases lining up with TRBD1. With V trimmed by 7 bases and J by 4 bases, 6 bases remained unmatched. CDR3 length equals 13 residues. CDR1 and CDR2 from the germline V gene are MDHEN and SYDVKM. The CDR3 DNA is TGTGCCAGCAAGAAGACAGGGGTATACGAGCAGTACTTC. It is translated as CASKKTGVYEQYF.

This clone was counted between two and nine times. This chain uses TRBV11-2 with TRBJ1-1; D is uncertain. With 1 base removed from V and 1 base from J, the gap between germline ends came to 10 bases. Germline CDR1 reads SGHAT; CDR2 reads FQNNGV. The CDR3 is 15 residues long. CDR3 nucleotide sequence: TGTGCCAGCAGCTTAGGATACGACAAGAACACTGAAGCTTTCTTT. Protein product: CASSLGYDKNTEAFF.

The chain has TRBV11-2 and TRBJ1-1; D call uncertain. With 5 bases removed from V and 3 bases from J, the gap between germline ends came to 10 bases. Germline CDR1 SGHAT, CDR2 FQNNGV. This CDR3 region has 13 residues. The CDR3 sequence: CASSVGRYTEAFF. Here the CDR3 DNA reads TGTGCCAGCAGCGTAGGGAGGTACACTGAAGCTTTCTTT.

The V gene is TRBV29-1, the J gene TRBJ2-3; D is possibly TRBD2 (6 bases). The CDR3 totals 13 residues. Trimming took 7 bases from V and 4 from J, leaving 15 bases between them. Germline values: CDR1 SQVTM, CDR2 ANQGSEA. The DNA of the CDR3 is TGCAGCGCCGGGAGATCTGGGTCAGATACGCAGTATTTT. Translating gives CSAGRSGSDTQYF.

The V and J genes are TRBV19 and TRBJ2-7; 9 bases line up with TRBD1. Germline loops: CDR1 LNHDA, CDR2 SQIVND (reference sequence). Trimming cost V 3 bases and J 7 bases; bases outside gene matches: 7. The CDR3 has 14 residues. The CDR3 is CASSIRQGVPEQYF. CDR3 DNA: TGTGCCAGTAGTATCCGACAGGGGGTCCCGGAGCAGTACTTC.

Worth noting for this clone: Other nucleotide sequences from this sample produce the same CDR3. J is TRBJ2-7 and V is TRBV2, with 8 bases aligning to TRBD2. This CDR3 is 13 amino acids long. Germline V CDR1 and CDR2: SNHLY, FYNNEI. With 6 bases clipped from V and 3 bases from J, the junction kept 4 bases outside the gene matches. The CDR3 reads CASRGAGGYEQYF. The CDR3 DNA follows: TGTGCCAGCAGGGGCGCGGGGGGCTACGAGCAGTACTTC. The full variable domain, in which reference TRBV2 and TRBJ2-7 provide the parts outside the CDR3, is EPEVTQTPSHQVTQMGQEVILRCVPISNHLYFYWYRQILGQKVEFLVSFYNNEISEKSEIFDDQFSVERPDGSNFTLKIRSTKLEDSAMYFCASRGAGGYEQYFGPGTRLTVT.

This rearrangement joins TRBV27 to TRBJ1-6; possible D gene TRBD1, 6 bases. Germline CDR1 MNHEY, CDR2 SMNVEV (reference sequence). The ends were cut back, 4 bases at V and 6 bases at J, with 13 bases in the middle. This CDR3 is built from 15 residues. The DNA of the CDR3 is TGTGCCAGCAGTTGGACAGCGACCGGTAATTCACCCCTCCACTTT. Translated, it gives CASSWTATGNSPLHF.